This T cell receptor beta chain was found in a study of cytomegalovirus exposure and HLA in healthy donors. Background on the study: Unique TCRs from HLA-typed donors, 85 million to 100 million of them, were held in an early data release. Study-level findings and limits: Later analysis reportedly placed an Asian-associated ancestry cluster below the roughly 600-donor mean in N-insertions. Later, an analysis found that common viral pathogens appeared to be linked with several of the most significant clusters.

To note about this clone: The antigen is not known.

The PCR made use of 60 Vbeta and 13 Jbeta primers. Measured with immunoSEQ multiplex PCR; TCRdb has only the in-frame clones, and not every one. The sample has 150,000 to 200,000 clones, more than 65% seen once. This CDR3 has 12 residues. Between the trimmed V and J ends, which lost 0 bases and 10 bases, there was a span of 10 bases. Germline V gene data show CDR1 as GTSNPN and CDR2 as SVGIG (reference sequence). The sequencing input was PBMCs. J is TRBJ2-1 and V is TRBV30; D unclear. This sequence originates from a woman in her 50s in good health and CMV-seronegative. DNA of the CDR3: TGTGCCTGGAGTGTAGTTTCCGGGGAGCAGTTCTTC. Protein product: CAWSVVSGEQFF.